This T cell receptor (beta chain) was obtained from a study of identical twins. One entry per CDR3 protein results from TCRdb running MiXCR on the 5' RACE reads. In the table there are more than 1.5 million distinct CDR3 sequences, 32% of which are singletons. This clonotype originated in a newborn girl in good health. Sequencing was performed on cord blood.

The CDR3 region has the DNA TGTGCCAGCAGTTTGGAGGGGCTGGGTAGCACAGATACGCAGTATTTT. Amino acid sequence: CASSLEGLGSTDTQYF. The chain links TRBV12-3 or TRBV12-4 to TRBJ2-3; a weak D match, TRBD2 (6 bases). The CDR3 runs 16 residues. V lost 3 bases to trimming and J lost 0 bases, with 13 bases between them.